These T cell receptor beta chains were read from a single sample in a study of T-cell reconstitution after alpha-beta-depleted transplantation in children. TCRdb fed the PCR reads into MiXCR, producing one record per CDR3 protein. The sample has some 350,000 distinct CDR3 sequences, around 15% seen once. Specimen: PBMCs, mostly from graft donor cells, collected 360 days after TCRalphabeta/CD19-depleted stem cell transplant. These receptor sequences come from a male patient aged 2 to 10 who had a stem cell transplant for acute lymphoblastic leukemia, so the T cells may come from the graft donor. The CDR3 runs from the conserved cysteine through the conserved F or W. D genes are given only for firm matches. Not all rows give a size; the values are once, few, many and, for expanded clones, a class.

V gene,clone size,D gene,J gene,CDR3 protein,CDR3 DNA
TRBV28,few,TRBD1,TRBJ2-7,CASSWGTGQYEQYF,TGTGCCAGCAGTTGGGGGACAGGTCAGTACGAGCAGTACTTC
TRBV11-1,.,TRBD1,TRBJ2-2,CASSFRQGPNTGELFF,TGTGCCAGCAGCTTCAGACAGGGCCCAAACACCGGGGAGCTGTTTTTT
TRBV10-3,.,TRBD1,TRBJ2-2,CAIRDRGSERGSANTGELFF,TGTGCCATCAGAGACAGGGGGTCGGAGCGGGGTTCCGCGAACACCGGGGAGCTGTTTTTT
TRBV15,many,TRBD1,TRBJ1-2,CATSRDRAQGYGYTF,TGTGCCACCAGCAGGGACAGGGCCCAAGGCTATGGCTACACCTTC
TRBV4-1,.,TRBD2,TRBJ2-7,CASSQPTSGNYEQYF,TGCGCCAGCAGCCAACCGACTAGCGGGAACTACGAGCAGTACTTC
TRBV29-1,few,.,TRBJ2-5,CSVEDRGAWETQYF,TGCAGCGTTGAAGACAGGGGGGCATGGGAGACCCAGTACTTC
TRBV18,.,.,TRBJ1-1,CASSPPYRDPLGNTEAFF,TGTGCCAGCTCACCCCCATACCGGGACCCTCTGGGGAACACTGAAGCTTTCTTT
TRBV5-6,many,TRBD2,TRBJ2-3,CASRPSGRSSSDTQYF,TGTGCCAGCAGACCTAGCGGGAGGAGTTCGTCAGATACGCAGTATTTT
TRBV4-2,.,.,TRBJ2-7,CASSQEEQQSYEQYF,TGTGCCAGCAGCCAAGAGGAACAACAGTCCTACGAGCAGTACTTC
TRBV29-1,.,.,TRBJ1-1,CSVEDGGRVDTEAFF,TGCAGCGTTGAAGATGGGGGACGGGTTGACACTGAAGCTTTCTTT
TRBV25-1,.,.,TRBJ2-7,CASRLTGNEQYF,TGTGCCAGCCGCCTTACAGGGAACGAGCAGTACTTC
TRBV4-3,.,.,TRBJ2-5,CASSPEWQETQYF,TGCGCCAGCAGCCCCGAATGGCAAGAGACCCAGTACTTC
TRBV4-1,few,TRBD2,TRBJ2-5,CASSQQLAPETQYF,TGCGCCAGCAGCCAACAACTAGCGCCAGAGACCCAGTACTTC
TRBV10-3,few,TRBD2,TRBJ2-3,CATQWGGTTDTQYF,TGTGCCACCCAGTGGGGGGGTACCACAGATACGCAGTATTTT
TRBV12-3/TRBV12-4,few,TRBD2,TRBJ2-4,CASSLGGSKNIQYF,TGTGCCAGCAGTTTGGGGGGGTCCAAAAACATTCAGTACTTC
TRBV7-3,many,.,TRBJ2-4,CASSLNREGIQYF,TGTGCCAGCAGCTTAAACAGGGAAGGCATTCAGTACTTC
TRBV20-1,many,.,TRBJ2-5,CSARGLTRQGREETQYF,TGCAGTGCTAGAGGGCTAACAAGGCAGGGGAGGGAAGAGACCCAGTACTTC
TRBV28,.,TRBD2,TRBJ2-5,CASSPLLAGVDSAETQYF,TGTGCCAGCAGTCCCCTGCTAGCGGGAGTGGATTCTGCCGAGACCCAGTACTTC
TRBV9,.,.,TRBJ2-4,CASSLSSENIQYF,TGTGCCAGCAGCCTTAGTTCGGAAAACATTCAGTACTTC
TRBV11-2,.,.,TRBJ2-3,CASSLGTWPDTQYF,TGTGCCAGCAGCTTAGGGACTTGGCCAGATACGCAGTATTTT
TRBV6-1,many,TRBD1,TRBJ1-6,CASSPDRDNSPLHF,TGTGCCAGCAGTCCAGACAGGGATAATTCACCCCTCCACTTT
TRBV3-1,.,.,TRBJ2-3,CASSQDRVGSTDTQYF,TGTGCCAGCAGCCAAGATAGGGTTGGGAGCACAGATACGCAGTATTTT
TRBV15,.,TRBD2,TRBJ2-1,CATSRDAGENEQFF,TGTGCCACCAGCAGAGATGCGGGAGAAAATGAGCAGTTCTTC
TRBV30,few,TRBD2,TRBJ2-1,CAWSGDLAGGRDEQFF,TGTGCCTGGAGTGGGGATCTAGCGGGAGGGCGTGATGAGCAGTTCTTC
TRBV4-3,few,TRBD2,TRBJ2-1,CASSQVRSSGRYYNEQFF,TGCGCCAGCAGCCAAGTCAGGTCTAGCGGGAGGTACTACAATGAGCAGTTCTTC
TRBV29-1,.,.,TRBJ2-1,CSVETGYNEQFF,TGCAGCGTTGAAACTGGTTACAATGAGCAGTTCTTC
TRBV7-8,.,.,TRBJ2-1,CASSLVLYERRSYNEQFF,TGTGCCAGCAGCTTAGTACTTTATGAACGGAGATCCTACAATGAGCAGTTCTTC
TRBV6-1,few,.,TRBJ2-7,CASSDHRNYEQYF,TGTGCCAGCAGTGATCACAGGAACTACGAGCAGTACTTC
TRBV5-4,many,.,TRBJ2-5,CASSPDGSKETQYF,TGTGCCAGCAGCCCGGACGGTTCTAAGGAGACCCAGTACTTC
TRBV4-2,.,TRBD2,TRBJ2-5,CASSQVPGLAGGPGETQYF,TGTGCCAGCAGCCAAGTTCCGGGACTAGCGGGAGGGCCTGGAGAGACCCAGTACTTC